Given below is one TCR beta chain in context. This table comes from immunoSEQ multiplex PCR, and its TCRdb copy is limited to in-frame clones, with some not included. The sample has more than 4,500 clones, approximately 87% seen once; the top ten hold 20% to 25%. The sample is drawn from a study of PD-1 blockade in classical Hodgkin lymphoma. Sample time point: newly diagnosed, previously untreated cHL patient sample. CD8+ T cells were isolated from thawed PBMCs by magnetic negative selection. Comparison came from newly diagnosed, untreated classical Hodgkin lymphoma PBMCs. The CDR3 runs 13 residues. Trimming took 11 bases from V and 5 from J, leaving 18 bases between them. Germline V gives CDR1 LNHDA, CDR2 SQIVND (reference sequence).

The gene calls are TRBV19 and TRBJ2-5; D possibly corresponds to TRBD1 (7 bases). This clonotype originated in a human donor with classical Hodgkin lymphoma. Sequenced input: CD8+ T cells from blood. CDR3 sequence: CAAQGGSRETQYF. The DNA for the CDR3 is TGTGCCGCCCAGGGGGGCTCGAGGGAGACCCAGTACTTC.